This paragraph reports one T cell receptor beta chain. All gene names here are mouse names. The CDR3 end lies 4 residues beyond the end of the read and is filled in from the germline J gene. Other DNA sequences within the sample encode an identical CDR3. The sorting of pooled cutaneous lymph node cells relied on CD4, CD8alpha, NKG2D, NKG2ACE and other markers. The data derive from a study of CD8+ T cells in alopecia areata. Following extraction, RNA underwent reverse transcription to cDNA, which served as the sequencing template. Assay used: immunoSEQ multiplex PCR; TCRdb lists only in-frame clones, some missing. The sample is made up of over 250,000 clones, none counted only once. The V end lost 0 bases, the J end lost 3 bases, and 9 bases lay between the germline ends. This CDR3 contains 15 residues. CDR1 and CDR2 from the germline V gene are NNHNN and SYGAGS (reference sequence).

The source of this sequence is a C3H/HeJ mouse with alopecia areata. MHC haplotype of the mouse line: H2-k. The rearrangement uses TRBV13-2 and TRBJ2-2; D is unclear. Sequencing was performed on CD4+ T cells sorted from a lymph node. CDR3 amino acids: CASGDGGGDTGQLYF. Partial CDR3 DNA: TGTGCCAGCGGTGATGGGGGAGGCGACACCGGG.